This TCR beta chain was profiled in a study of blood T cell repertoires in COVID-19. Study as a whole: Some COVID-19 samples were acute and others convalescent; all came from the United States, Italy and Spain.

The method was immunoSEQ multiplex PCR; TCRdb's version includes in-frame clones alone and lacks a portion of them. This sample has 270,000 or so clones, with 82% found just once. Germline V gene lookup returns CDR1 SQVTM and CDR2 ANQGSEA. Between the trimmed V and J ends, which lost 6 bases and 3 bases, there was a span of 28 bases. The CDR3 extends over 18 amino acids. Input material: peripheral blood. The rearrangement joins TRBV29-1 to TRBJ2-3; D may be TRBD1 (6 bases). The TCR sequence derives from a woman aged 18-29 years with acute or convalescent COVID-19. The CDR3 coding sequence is TGCAGCGTGCCGGGCCCTCCATACCGGGACAATCCGACAGATACGCAGTATTTT. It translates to CSVPGPPYRDNPTDTQYF.